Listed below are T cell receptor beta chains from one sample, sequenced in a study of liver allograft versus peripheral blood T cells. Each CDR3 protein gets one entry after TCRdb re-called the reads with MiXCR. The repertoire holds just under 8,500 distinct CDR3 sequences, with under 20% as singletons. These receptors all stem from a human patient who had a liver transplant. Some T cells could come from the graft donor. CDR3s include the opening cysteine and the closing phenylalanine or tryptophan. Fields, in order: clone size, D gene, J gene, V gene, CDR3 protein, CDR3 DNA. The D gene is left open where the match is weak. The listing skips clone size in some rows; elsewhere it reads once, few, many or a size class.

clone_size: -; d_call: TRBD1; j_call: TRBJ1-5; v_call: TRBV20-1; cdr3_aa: CSARLTGYSNQPQHF; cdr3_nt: TGCAGTGCTCGGCTGACAGGGTATAGCAATCAGCCCCAGCATTTT
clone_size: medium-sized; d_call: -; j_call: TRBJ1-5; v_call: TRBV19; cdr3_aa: CASSPSRDQPQHF; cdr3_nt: TGTGCCAGTAGTCCCTCGCGGGACCAGCCCCAGCATTTT
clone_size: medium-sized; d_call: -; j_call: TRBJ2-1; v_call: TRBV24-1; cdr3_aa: CATSDSYLYNEQFF; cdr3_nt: TGTGCCACCAGTGATAGCTACCTCTACAATGAGCAGTTCTTC
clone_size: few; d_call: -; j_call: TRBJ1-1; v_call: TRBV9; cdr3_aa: CASSVGTMNTEAFF; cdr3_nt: TGTGCCAGCAGCGTAGGGACAATGAACACTGAAGCTTTCTTT
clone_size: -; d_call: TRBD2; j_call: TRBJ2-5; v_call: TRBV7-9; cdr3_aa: CASSGGGEETQYF; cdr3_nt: TGTGCCAGCAGCGGGGGGGGGGAGGAGACCCAGTACTTC
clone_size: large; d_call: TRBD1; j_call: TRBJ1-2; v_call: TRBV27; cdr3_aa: CASSPIGTGVYGYTF; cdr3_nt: TGTGCCAGCAGTCCAATAGGGACAGGCGTCTATGGCTACACCTTC
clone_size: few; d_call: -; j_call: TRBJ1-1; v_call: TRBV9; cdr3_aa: CASSPQLANTEAFF; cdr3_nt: TGTGCCAGCAGCCCCCAGCTGGCGAACACTGAAGCTTTCTTT
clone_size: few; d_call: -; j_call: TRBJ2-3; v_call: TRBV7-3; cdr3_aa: CASSLGSSTDTQYF; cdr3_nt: TGTGCCAGCAGCTTGGGATCTAGCACAGATACGCAGTATTTT
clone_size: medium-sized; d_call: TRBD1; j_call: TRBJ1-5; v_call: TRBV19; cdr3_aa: CACGQGYSNQPQHF; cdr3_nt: TGTGCCTGCGGACAGGGATATAGCAATCAGCCCCAGCATTTT
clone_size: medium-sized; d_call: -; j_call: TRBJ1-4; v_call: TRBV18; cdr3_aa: CASSPPGHSNEKLFF; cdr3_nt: TGTGCCAGCTCACCTCCGGGACACTCTAATGAAAAACTGTTTTTT
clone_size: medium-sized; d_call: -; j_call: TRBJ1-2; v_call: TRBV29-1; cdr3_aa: CSVGTMGGYTF; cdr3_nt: TGCAGCGTTGGAACTATGGGTGGCTACACCTTC
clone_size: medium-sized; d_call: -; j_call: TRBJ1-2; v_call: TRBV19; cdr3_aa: CASSIQENYGYTF; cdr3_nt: TGTGCCAGTAGTATCCAGGAAAACTATGGCTACACCTTC
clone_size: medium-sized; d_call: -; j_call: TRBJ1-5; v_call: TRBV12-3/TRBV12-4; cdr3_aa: CASSLQTANQPQHF; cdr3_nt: TGTGCCAGCAGTTTACAGACAGCTAATCAGCCCCAGCATTTT
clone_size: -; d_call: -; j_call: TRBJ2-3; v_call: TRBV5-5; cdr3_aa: CASSFSNRIDTQYF; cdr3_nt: TGTGCCAGCAGCTTCAGCAATAGAATAGATACGCAGTATTTT
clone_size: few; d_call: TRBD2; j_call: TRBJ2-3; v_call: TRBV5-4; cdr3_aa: CASSLVRTSGASADTQYF; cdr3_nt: TGTGCCAGCAGCTTGGTGCGGACTAGCGGGGCCAGTGCAGATACGCAGTATTTT
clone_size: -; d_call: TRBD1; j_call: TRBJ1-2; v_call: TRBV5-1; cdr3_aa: CASSLGQGNRYTF; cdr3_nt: TGCGCCAGCAGCCTGGGACAGGGGAACCGCTACACCTTC
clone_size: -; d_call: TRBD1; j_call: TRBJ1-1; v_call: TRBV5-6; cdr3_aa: CASTRGLGQFLNTEAFF; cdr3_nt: TGTGCCAGCACCAGGGGGTTAGGTCAGTTCCTGAACACTGAAGCTTTCTTT
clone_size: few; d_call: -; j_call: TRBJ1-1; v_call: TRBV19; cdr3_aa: CASSINTREAFF; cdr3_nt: TGTGCCAGTAGTATAAATACTCGTGAAGCTTTCTTT
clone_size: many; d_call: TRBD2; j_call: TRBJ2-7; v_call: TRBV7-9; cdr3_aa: CASSLVAGAEQYF; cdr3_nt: TGTGCCAGCAGCTTAGTAGCGGGAGCCGAGCAGTACTTC
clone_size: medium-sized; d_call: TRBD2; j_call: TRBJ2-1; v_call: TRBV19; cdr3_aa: CASSSLAGGPPYNEQFF; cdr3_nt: TGTGCCAGTAGTAGCCTCGCGGGGGGACCCCCCTACAATGAGCAGTTCTTC
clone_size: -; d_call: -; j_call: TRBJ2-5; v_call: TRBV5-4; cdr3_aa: CASSLGAPGSETQYF; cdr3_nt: TGTGCCAGCAGCTTGGGGGCCCCCGGTTCAGAGACCCAGTACTTC
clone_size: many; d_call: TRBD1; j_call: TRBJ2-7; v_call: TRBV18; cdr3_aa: CASSPPFPGQGTYEQYF; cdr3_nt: TGTGCCAGCTCACCCCCATTTCCGGGACAGGGGACCTACGAGCAGTACTTC
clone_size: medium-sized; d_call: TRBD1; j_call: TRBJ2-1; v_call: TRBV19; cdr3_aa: CASSIGTGARDEQFF; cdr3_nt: TGTGCCAGTAGTATCGGGACAGGGGCAAGGGATGAGCAGTTCTTC
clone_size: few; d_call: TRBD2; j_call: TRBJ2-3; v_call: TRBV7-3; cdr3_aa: CASSLRGVLADTQYF; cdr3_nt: TGTGCCAGCAGCTTACGGGGGGTTTTGGCAGATACGCAGTATTTT
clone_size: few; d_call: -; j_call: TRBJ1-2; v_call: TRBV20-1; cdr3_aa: CSARARISVLGYTF; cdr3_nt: TGCAGTGCTAGAGCCCGGATATCGGTTCTTGGCTACACCTTC
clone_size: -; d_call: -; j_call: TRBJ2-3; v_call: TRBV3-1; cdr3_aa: CASSQDFGSGDTQYF; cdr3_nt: TGTGCCAGCAGCCAAGATTTTGGGAGCGGGGATACGCAGTATTTT
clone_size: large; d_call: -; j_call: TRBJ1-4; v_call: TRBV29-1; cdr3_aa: CSVVTGTKLFF; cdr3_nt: TGCAGCGTTGTTACCGGGACGAAACTGTTTTTT
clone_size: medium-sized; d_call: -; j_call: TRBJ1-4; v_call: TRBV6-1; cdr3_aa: CASSDSYRIEKLFF; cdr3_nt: TGTGCCAGCAGTGACAGCTACAGGATTGAAAAACTGTTTTTT
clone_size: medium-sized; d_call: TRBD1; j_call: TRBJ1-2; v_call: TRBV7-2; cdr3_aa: CASSLVGTGDNYGYTF; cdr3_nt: TGTGCCAGCAGCTTAGTGGGGACAGGGGACAACTATGGCTACACCTTC
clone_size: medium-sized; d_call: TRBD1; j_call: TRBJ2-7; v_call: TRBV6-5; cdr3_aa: CASSYSLPDRGLGQYF; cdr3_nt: TGTGCCAGCAGTTACTCCCTACCGGACAGGGGGTTGGGGCAGTACTTC
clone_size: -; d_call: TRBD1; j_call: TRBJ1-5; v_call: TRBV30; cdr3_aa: CAWSVGTGLFNQPQHF; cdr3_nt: TGTGCCTGGAGTGTCGGGACAGGCCTATTCAATCAGCCCCAGCATTTT
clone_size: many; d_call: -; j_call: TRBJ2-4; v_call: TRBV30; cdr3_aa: CAWSVQTGAATKNIQYF; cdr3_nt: TGTGCCTGGAGTGTACAGACGGGGGCTGCAACCAAAAACATTCAGTACTTC
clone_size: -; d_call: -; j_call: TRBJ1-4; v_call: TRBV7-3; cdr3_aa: CASSPQAGPNEKLFF; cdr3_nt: TGTGCCAGCAGCCCCCAGGCGGGTCCAAATGAAAAACTGTTTTTT
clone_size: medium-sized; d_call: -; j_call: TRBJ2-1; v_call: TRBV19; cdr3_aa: CASSGGGADYNEQFF; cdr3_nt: TGTGCCAGTAGTGGGGGGGGGGCCGACTACAATGAGCAGTTCTTC
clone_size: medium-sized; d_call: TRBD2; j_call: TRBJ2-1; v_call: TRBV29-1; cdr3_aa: CSGSGSSYNEQFF; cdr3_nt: TGCAGCGGTAGCGGGAGCTCCTACAATGAGCAGTTCTTC
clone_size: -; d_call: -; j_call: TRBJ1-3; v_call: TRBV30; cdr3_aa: CAWSVRASGNTIYF; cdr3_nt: TGTGCCTGGAGTGTTAGGGCTTCTGGAAACACCATATATTTT
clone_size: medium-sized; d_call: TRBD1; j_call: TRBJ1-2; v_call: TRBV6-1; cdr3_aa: CASSAVPGQGPWEGYTF; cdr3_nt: TGTGCCAGCAGTGCCGTCCCGGGACAGGGGCCTTGGGAGGGCTACACCTTC
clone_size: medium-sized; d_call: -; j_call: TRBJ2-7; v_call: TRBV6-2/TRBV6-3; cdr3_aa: CAPPHPGTTYEQYF; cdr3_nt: TGTGCCCCGCCACACCCCGGGACAACCTACGAGCAGTACTTC
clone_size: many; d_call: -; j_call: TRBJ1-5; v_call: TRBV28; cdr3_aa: CASGQTVGNQPQHF; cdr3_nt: TGTGCCAGCGGTCAGACGGTTGGCAATCAGCCCCAGCATTTT
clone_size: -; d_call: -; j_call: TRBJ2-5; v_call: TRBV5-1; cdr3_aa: CASSPTGVAGVETQYF; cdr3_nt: TGCGCCAGCAGCCCGACAGGGGTAGCGGGAGTAGAGACCCAGTACTTC
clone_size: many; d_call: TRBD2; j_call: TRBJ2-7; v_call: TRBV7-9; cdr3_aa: CASSLVVAGDYEQYF; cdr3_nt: TGTGCCAGCAGCTTAGTGGTAGCGGGGGATTACGAGCAGTACTTC
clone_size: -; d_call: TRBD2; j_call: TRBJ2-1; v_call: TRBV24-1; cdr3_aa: CATSDLTSGGYNEQFF; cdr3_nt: TGTGCCACCAGTGATTTGACTAGCGGGGGATACAATGAGCAGTTCTTC
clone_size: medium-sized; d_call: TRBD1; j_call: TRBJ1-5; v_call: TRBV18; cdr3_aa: CASSPQSRGHQPQHF; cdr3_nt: TGTGCCAGCTCACCCCAGAGCAGGGGGCATCAGCCCCAGCATTTT
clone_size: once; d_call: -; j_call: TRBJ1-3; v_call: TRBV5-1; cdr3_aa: CASAPGFGNTIYF; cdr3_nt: TGCGCCAGCGCCCCGGGATTTGGAAACACCATATATTTT
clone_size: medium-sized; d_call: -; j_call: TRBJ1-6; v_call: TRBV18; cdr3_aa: CASSPGARALHF; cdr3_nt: TGTGCCAGCTCACCTGGGGCCCGGGCCCTCCACTTT
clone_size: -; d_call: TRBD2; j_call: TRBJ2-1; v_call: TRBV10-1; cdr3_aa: CASSRAGELNEQFF; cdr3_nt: TGCGCCAGCAGCCGAGCGGGAGAACTCAATGAGCAGTTCTTC
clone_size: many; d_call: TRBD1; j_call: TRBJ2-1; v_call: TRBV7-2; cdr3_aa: CASSRSGGSYNEQFF; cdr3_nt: TGTGCCAGCAGCCGCTCAGGGGGCTCCTACAATGAGCAGTTCTTC
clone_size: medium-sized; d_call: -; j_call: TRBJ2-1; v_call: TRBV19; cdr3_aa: CASSPHRVNEQFF; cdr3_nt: TGTGCCAGTAGTCCACACAGGGTTAATGAGCAGTTCTTC
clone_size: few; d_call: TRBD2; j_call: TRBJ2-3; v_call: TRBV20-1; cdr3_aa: CSARLAGLSDTQYF; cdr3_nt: TGCAGTGCGCGACTAGCGGGACTCTCAGATACGCAGTATTTT
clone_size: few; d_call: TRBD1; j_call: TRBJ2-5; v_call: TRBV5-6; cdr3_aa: CASSLGQGGETQYF; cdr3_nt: TGTGCCAGCAGCTTGGGACAGGGTGGGGAGACCCAGTACTTC
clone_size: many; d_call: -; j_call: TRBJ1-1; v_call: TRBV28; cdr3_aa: CASRPSGEEGEAFF; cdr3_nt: TGTGCCAGCAGGCCCAGCGGGGAAGAGGGTGAAGCTTTCTTT